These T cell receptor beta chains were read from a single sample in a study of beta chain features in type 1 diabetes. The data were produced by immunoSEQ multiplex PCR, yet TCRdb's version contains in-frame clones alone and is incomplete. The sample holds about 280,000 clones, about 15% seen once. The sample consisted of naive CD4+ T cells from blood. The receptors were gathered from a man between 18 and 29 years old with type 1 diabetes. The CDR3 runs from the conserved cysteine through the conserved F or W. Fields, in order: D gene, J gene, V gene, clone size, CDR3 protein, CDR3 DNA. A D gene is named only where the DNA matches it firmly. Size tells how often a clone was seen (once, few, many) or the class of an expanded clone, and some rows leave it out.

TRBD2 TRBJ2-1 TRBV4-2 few CASSHGGRNYNEQFF TGTGCCAGCAGCCATGGCGGGAGGAACTACAATGAGCAGTTCTTC
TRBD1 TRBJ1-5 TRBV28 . CASSSAGGANQPQHF TGTGCCAGCAGTTCCGCAGGGGGCGCAAATCAGCCCCAGCATTTT
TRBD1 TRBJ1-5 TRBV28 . CASSLGDRLSPNQPQHF TGTGCCAGCAGTTTAGGGGACAGACTTTCACCCAATCAGCCCCAGCATTTT
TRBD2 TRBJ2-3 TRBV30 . CAWRSSGGPNTQYF TGTGCCTGGAGGTCTAGCGGGGGGCCGAATACGCAGTATTTT
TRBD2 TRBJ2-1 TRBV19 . CASSLPGLAARDDEQFF TGTGCCAGTAGTCTACCGGGACTAGCGGCAAGAGACGATGAGCAGTTCTTC
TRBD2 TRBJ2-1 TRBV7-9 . CASSLVASGDYNEQFF TGTGCCAGCAGCTTAGTTGCTAGCGGAGATTACAATGAGCAGTTCTTC
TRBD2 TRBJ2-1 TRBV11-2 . CASSSISGASYNEQFF TGTGCCAGCAGCTCCATAAGCGGGGCCTCCTACAATGAGCAGTTCTTC
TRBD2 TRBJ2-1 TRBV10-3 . CAIRPGLAGGRRSYNEQFF TGTGCCATCAGACCGGGACTAGCGGGAGGCCGCCGCTCCTACAATGAGCAGTTCTTC
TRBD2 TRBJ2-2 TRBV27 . CASSFSGGATGELFF TGTGCCAGCAGTTTCAGCGGGGGGGCTACCGGGGAGCTGTTTTTT
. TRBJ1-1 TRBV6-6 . CASSRGGPLDRAFF TGTGCCAGCAGTCGCGGAGGCCCCCTAGATCGAGCTTTCTTT
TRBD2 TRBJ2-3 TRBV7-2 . CASSLVGSGGAITDTQYF TGTGCCAGCAGCTTAGTGGGTAGCGGGGGGGCTATCACAGATACGCAGTATTTT
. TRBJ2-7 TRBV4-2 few CASSQETRREQYF TGTGCCAGCAGCCAAGAAACGCGTCGCGAGCAGTACTTC
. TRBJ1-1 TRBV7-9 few CASSSGGGDGTEAFF TGTGCCAGCAGCTCAGGAGGGGGGGATGGCACTGAAGCTTTCTTT
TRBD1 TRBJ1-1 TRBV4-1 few CASSHMGQGAGEAFF TGCGCCAGCAGCCATATGGGACAGGGGGCGGGAGAAGCTTTCTTT
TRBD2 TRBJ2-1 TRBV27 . CASSLRAGGYNEQFF TGTGCCAGCAGTTTACGAGCGGGAGGGTACAATGAGCAGTTCTTC
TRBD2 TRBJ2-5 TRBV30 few CAWGRVAGQETQYF TGTGCCTGGGGGAGGGTAGCGGGACAAGAGACCCAGTACTTC
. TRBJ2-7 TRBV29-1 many CSVATRGYEQYF TGCAGCGTTGCGACAAGGGGATACGAGCAGTACTTC
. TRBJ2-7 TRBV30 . CAWSDKGFSYEQYF TGTGCCTGGAGTGACAAGGGGTTCTCCTACGAGCAGTACTTC